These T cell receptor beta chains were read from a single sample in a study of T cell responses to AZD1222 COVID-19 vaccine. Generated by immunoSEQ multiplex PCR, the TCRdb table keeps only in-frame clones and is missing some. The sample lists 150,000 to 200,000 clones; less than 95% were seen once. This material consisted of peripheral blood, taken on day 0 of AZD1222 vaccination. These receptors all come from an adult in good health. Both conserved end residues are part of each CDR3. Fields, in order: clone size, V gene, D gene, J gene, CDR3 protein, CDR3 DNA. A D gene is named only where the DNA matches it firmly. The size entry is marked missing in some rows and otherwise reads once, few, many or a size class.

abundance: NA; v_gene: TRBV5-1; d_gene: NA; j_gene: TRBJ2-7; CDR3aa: CASSPLPTASYEQYF; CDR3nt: TGCGCCAGCAGCCCTCTCCCGACAGCTTCCTACGAGCAGTACTTC
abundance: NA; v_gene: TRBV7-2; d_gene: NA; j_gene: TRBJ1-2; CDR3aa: CASSFTGANYGYTF; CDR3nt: TGTGCCAGCAGCTTCACCGGGGCCAACTATGGCTACACCTTC
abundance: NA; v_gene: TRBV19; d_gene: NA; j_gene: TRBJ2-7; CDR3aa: CASSTGYEQYF; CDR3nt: TGTGCCAGTAGCACGGGGTACGAGCAGTACTTC
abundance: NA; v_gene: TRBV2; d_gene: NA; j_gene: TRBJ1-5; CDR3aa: CASSEASRDQPQHF; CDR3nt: TGTGCCAGCAGTGAAGCGTCGCGGGATCAGCCCCAGCATTTT
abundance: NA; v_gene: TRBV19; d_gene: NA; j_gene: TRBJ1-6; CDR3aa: CASIQGGSYNSPLHF; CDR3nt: TGTGCCAGTATTCAGGGTGGATCCTATAATTCACCCCTCCACTTT
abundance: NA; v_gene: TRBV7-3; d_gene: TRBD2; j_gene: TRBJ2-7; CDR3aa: CASSLRASTSGGSPYEQYF; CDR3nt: TGTGCCAGCAGCTTACGCGCCTCCACTAGCGGGGGGTCTCCCTACGAGCAGTACTTC
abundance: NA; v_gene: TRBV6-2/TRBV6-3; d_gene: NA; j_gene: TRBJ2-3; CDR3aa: CASSPRPDTQYF; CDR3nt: TGTGCCAGCAGTCCCCGGCCAGATACGCAGTATTTT
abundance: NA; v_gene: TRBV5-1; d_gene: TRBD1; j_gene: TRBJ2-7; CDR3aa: CASSLAGQGPYEQYF; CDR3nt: TGCGCCAGCAGCTTGGCGGGACAGGGTCCCTACGAGCAGTACTTC
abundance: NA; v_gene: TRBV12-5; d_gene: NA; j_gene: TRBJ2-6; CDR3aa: CASWGSGANVLTF; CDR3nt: TGTGCTAGCTGGGGTTCTGGGGCCAACGTCCTGACTTTC
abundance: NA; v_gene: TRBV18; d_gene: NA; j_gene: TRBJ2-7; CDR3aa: CASSPDSAYEQYF; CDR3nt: TGTGCCAGCTCACCGGACAGTGCTTACGAGCAGTACTTC
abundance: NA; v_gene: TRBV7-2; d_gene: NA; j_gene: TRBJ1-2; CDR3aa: CASNPTRSYGYTF; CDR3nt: TGTGCCAGCAACCCGACCCGGAGCTATGGCTACACCTTC
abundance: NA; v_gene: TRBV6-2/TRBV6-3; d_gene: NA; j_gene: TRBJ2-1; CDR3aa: CASSYAGEQFF; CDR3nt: TGTGCCAGCAGTTACGCGGGGGAGCAGTTCTTC
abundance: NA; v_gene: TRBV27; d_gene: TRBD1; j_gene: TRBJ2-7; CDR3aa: CASSLSSRGRSYYEQYF; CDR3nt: TGTGCCAGCAGTTTATCGTCCAGGGGGCGTTCTTACTACGAGCAGTACTTC
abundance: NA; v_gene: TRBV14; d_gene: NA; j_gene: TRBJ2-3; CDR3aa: CASSPLGTDTQYF; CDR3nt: TGTGCCAGCAGCCCGCTAGGCACAGATACGCAGTATTTT
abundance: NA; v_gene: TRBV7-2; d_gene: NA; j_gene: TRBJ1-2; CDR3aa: CASSLAGNNYGYTF; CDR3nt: TGTGCCAGCAGCTTAGCGGGCAACAACTATGGCTACACCTTC
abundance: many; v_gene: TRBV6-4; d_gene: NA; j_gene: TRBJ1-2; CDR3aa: CASRPDFESYGYTF; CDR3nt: TGTGCCAGCAGGCCAGACTTCGAGAGCTATGGCTACACCTTC
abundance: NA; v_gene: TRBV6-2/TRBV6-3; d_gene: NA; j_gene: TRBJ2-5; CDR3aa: CASSYAGLGETQYF; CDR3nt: TGTGCCAGCAGTTACGCCGGCCTGGGGGAGACCCAGTACTTC
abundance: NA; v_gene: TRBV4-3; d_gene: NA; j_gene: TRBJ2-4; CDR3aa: CASSQDPGRLQYF; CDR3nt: TGCGCCAGCAGCCAAGATCCAGGGAGGCTTCAGTACTTC
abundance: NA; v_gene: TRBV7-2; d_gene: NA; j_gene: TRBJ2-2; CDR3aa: CASSLDAGASTGELFF; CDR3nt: TGTGCCAGCAGCTTAGATGCAGGGGCCAGCACCGGGGAGCTGTTTTTT
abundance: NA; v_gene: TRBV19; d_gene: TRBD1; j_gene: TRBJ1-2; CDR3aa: CASNIQGAPSGYTF; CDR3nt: TGTGCCAGTAATATACAGGGGGCCCCATCTGGCTACACCTTC
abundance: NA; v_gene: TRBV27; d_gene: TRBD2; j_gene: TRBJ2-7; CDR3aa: CASRPSGRAWTYEQYF; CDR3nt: TGTGCCAGCAGACCTTCGGGGAGGGCCTGGACCTACGAGCAGTACTTC
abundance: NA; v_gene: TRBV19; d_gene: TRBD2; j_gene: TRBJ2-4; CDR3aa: CASSTSGGALIQYF; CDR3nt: TGTGCCAGTAGTACTAGCGGGGGGGCGTTGATTCAGTACTTC
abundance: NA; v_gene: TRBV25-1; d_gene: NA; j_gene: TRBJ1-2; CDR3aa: CASSPGPGGYTF; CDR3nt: TGTGCCAGCAGCCCGGGACCGGGGGGCTACACCTTC
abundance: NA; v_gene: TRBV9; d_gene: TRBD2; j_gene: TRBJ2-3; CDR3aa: CASSQSGGVTDTQYF; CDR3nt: TGTGCCAGCAGTCAAAGCGGGGGGGTCACAGATACGCAGTATTTT
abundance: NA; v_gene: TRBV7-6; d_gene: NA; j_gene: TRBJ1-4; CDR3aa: CASSQDPNSNEKLFF; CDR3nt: TGTGCCAGCAGCCAGGACCCTAACTCTAATGAAAAACTGTTTTTT
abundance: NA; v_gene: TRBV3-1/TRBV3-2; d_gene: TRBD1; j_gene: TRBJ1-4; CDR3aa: CASSRRGGDEKLFF; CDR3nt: TGTGCCAGCAGCCGTCGAGGGGGCGATGAAAAACTGTTTTTT
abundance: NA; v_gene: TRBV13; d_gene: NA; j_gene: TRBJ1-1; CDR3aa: CASSPLGTNTEAFF; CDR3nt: TGTGCCAGCAGCCCCCTGGGAACGAACACTGAAGCTTTCTTT
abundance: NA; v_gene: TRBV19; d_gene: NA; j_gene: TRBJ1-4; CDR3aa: CASSIGDGWSEKLFF; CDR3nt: TGTGCCAGTAGTATTGGGGACGGTTGGAGTGAAAAACTGTTTTTT
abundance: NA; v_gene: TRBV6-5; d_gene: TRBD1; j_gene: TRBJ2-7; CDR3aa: CASSYSGQGFSYEQYF; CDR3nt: TGTGCCAGCAGTTACTCGGGACAGGGCTTCTCCTACGAGCAGTACTTC
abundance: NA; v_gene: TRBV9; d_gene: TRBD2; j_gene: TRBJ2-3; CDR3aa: CASSAFLAGATSTDTQYF; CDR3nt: TGTGCCAGCAGCGCTTTCCTAGCGGGGGCCACTAGCACAGATACGCAGTATTTT
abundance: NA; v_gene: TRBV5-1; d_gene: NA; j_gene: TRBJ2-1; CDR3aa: CASSSAGAHNEQFF; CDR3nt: TGCGCCAGCAGCTCGGCGGGGGCCCACAATGAGCAGTTCTTC
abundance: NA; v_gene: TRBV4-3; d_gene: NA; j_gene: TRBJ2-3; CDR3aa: CASSQEGFTDTQYF; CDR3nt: TGCGCCAGCAGCCAAGAAGGATTCACAGATACGCAGTATTTT
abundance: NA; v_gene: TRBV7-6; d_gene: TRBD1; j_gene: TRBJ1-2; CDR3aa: CASSSPRTGAHGYTF; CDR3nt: TGTGCCAGCAGCTCCCCACGGACAGGGGCGCATGGCTACACCTTC
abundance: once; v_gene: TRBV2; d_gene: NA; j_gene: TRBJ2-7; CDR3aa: CASTTLGDRFYEQYF; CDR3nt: TGTGCCAGCACCACTCTCGGGGACCGTTTCTACGAGCAGTACTTC
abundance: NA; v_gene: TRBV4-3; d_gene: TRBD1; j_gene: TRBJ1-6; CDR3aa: CASSQEIQGASYNSPLHF; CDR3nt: TGCGCCAGCAGCCAAGAAATCCAGGGGGCCTCCTATAATTCACCCCTCCACTTT
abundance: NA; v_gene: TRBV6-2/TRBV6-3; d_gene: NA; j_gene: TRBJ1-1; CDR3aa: CASSRTEITEAFF; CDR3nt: TGTGCCAGCAGTAGGACAGAGATCACTGAAGCTTTCTTT
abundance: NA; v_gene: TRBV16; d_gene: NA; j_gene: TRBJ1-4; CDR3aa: CASSQSQGVGEKLFF; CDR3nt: TGTGCCAGCAGCCAATCTCAGGGCGTCGGTGAAAAACTGTTTTTT
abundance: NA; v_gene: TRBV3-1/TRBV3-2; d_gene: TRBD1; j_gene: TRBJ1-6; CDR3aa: CASAESGTANSPLHF; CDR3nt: TGTGCCTCGGCCGAATCCGGGACAGCTAATTCACCCCTCCACTTT